This TCR beta chain derives from a study of cytomegalovirus exposure and HLA in healthy donors. Regarding this clone: Its target is unknown.

PCR primers comprised 60 Vbeta and 13 Jbeta primers. Per the original methods: Later, an analysis found about 80 million unique TCR beta chains, and approximately 10 million of these were shared. Measured with immunoSEQ multiplex PCR; TCRdb has only the in-frame clones, and not every one. Clonal size and the V and J genes are those of that table, whereas D and trimming came from the DNA. This table has approximately 81,000 clones, around 70% appearing once. V gave up 1 base and J gave up 4 bases; unmatched junction bases: 5. The CDR3 loop spans 16 amino acids. Germline lookup yields CDR1 SGHTA and CDR2 FQGNSA. Overall study results and limits: The study recorded over 150 TCR beta chains that were cytomegalovirus-associated. HLA allele associations emerged for around 16,000 TCR beta sequences in a later analysis, at 0.05 false discovery rate. Several V segments, TRBV6-2 and TRBV6-3 among them, could not be told apart and were dropped.

The chain uses TRBV7-2 and TRBJ2-2; 8 nucleotides agree with TRBD2. Sequencing input: PBMCs. This clonotype was sampled from a woman aged 45-60 years in good health and CMV-seropositive. The CDR3 DNA follows: TGTGCCAGCAGCTTAGACAGTAGCGGGACCACCGGGGAGCTGTTTTTT. This gives the protein CASSLDSSGTTGELFF.